Presented here are 7 T cell receptor beta chains from one specimen sequenced in a study of cytomegalovirus exposure and HLA in healthy donors. The PCR ran on 60 Vbeta and 13 Jbeta primers. This table comes from immunoSEQ multiplex PCR, and its TCRdb copy is limited to in-frame clones, with some not included. The sample contains 68,000 or so clones, around 77% of which appear only once. Sequencing used PBMCs. All receptors derive from a woman in her twenties or thirties in good health and CMV-seronegative.

This chain uses TRBV7-6 with TRBJ1-1; 7 nucleotides match TRBD1. The germline V gene encodes CDR1 SGHVS and CDR2 FNYEAQ. Trimming removed 5 bases from V and 3 bases from J; junction bases left unmatched: 9. The CDR3 runs 15 residues. CDR3 loop: CASSQPPGGYTEAFF. The CDR3 DNA reads TGTGCCAGCAGCCAACCCCCAGGGGGATACACTGAAGCTTTCTTT.

The table lists this clone with a few counts. V is TRBV5-1 and J is TRBJ1-1; 9 bases agree with TRBD1. The germline V gene encodes CDR1 SGHRS and CDR2 YFSETQ. This CDR3 spans 18 amino acids. The J segment lost 3 bases and the V segment lost 0 bases, leaving 12 bases of the junction unmatched. CDR3 loop: CASSLAPLGQGGDTEAFF. The DNA for the CDR3 is TGCGCCAGCAGCTTGGCTCCACTGGGACAGGGAGGAGACACTGAAGCTTTCTTT.

The V gene is TRBV25-1, the J gene TRBJ1-2; D remains ambiguous. V was clipped by 1 base and J by 7 bases, with 13 bases between them. The CDR3 contains 14 residues. Germline-derived CDR1 and CDR2 are MGHDK and SYGVNS. In nucleotides, the CDR3 is TGTGCCAGCAGTGAATTAGTCGAGGGAATTGGCTACACCTTC. Its translation: CASSELVEGIGYTF.

This chain uses TRBV25-1 with TRBJ2-2; 8 positions match TRBD1. This CDR3 has 15 residues. Germline-derived CDR1 and CDR2 are MGHDK and SYGVNS. J gave up 4 bases and V 7 bases, and 8 bases lay outside the gene matches. The CDR3 sequence is CASTQGDRSTGELFF. Here the CDR3 DNA reads TGTGCCAGCACCCAAGGGGACAGGAGCACCGGGGAGCTGTTTTTT.

V is TRBV30 and J is TRBJ1-5; possibly TRBD1 for D (6 bases). This CDR3 comprises 16 residues. CDR1 and CDR2 (germline): GTSNPN, SVGIG (reference sequence). Trimming removed 0 bases at V and 9 bases at J, with 21 bases between. CDR3 residues: CAWSVGSGGRGAPQHF. The CDR3 coding sequence is TGTGCCTGGAGTGTTGGTTCGGGGGGCAGGGGCGCGCCCCAGCATTTT.

Comment on this clone: An end of the junction differs from the germline gene, which may be a read error. CDR3 in amino acids: CASSPSSSGRLETQYF. In nucleotides, the CDR3 is TGTGCTAGCAGCCCCTCCTCTAGCGGGAGATTGGAGACCCAGTACTTC. The V call is TRBV7-7, the J call TRBJ2-5; the match to TRBD2 covers 10 bases. Germline V gene data show CDR1 as SSHAT and CDR2 as FNYEAQ (reference sequence). The CDR3 runs 16 residues.

The rearrangement links TRBV7-8 to TRBJ1-1; possibly TRBD1 for D (5 bases). V was trimmed by 6 bases and J by 3 bases, leaving 14 bases between them. Germline V CDR1 and CDR2: SGHVS, FQNEAQ. The CDR3 totals 14 residues. The CDR3 region has the DNA TGTGCCAGCAGGCGATGGGGCAGGCACACTGAAGCTTTCTTT. Translation gives CASRRWGRHTEAFF.